A selection of T cell receptor beta chains follows, all from one sample in a study of Ad26.COV2.S vaccination and SARS-CoV-2 variants. Libraries were prepared by immunoSEQ multiplex PCR; TCRdb keeps only in-frame clonotypes and omits some of them. The sample shows approximately 90,000 clones, roughly 84% of them seen only once. The starting material was peripheral blood, obtained after recovery from COVID-19. These receptors were collected from a human donor who had recovered from COVID-19. Each CDR3 is given with its conserved first and last residue. The D gene is left open where the match is weak. Size is omitted from some rows. Given values are once, few, many or a class for expanded clones.

NA TRBJ2-5 TRBV3-1/TRBV3-2 NA TGTGCCAGCAGCCAAGATGCTGCAGGGCCCTCGCTCCAGTACTTC CASSQDAAGPSLQYF
once TRBJ2-1 TRBV3-1/TRBV3-2 NA TGTGCCAGCAGCCAGAAGAGGGGGGGGCTTTACAATGAGCAGTTCTTC CASSQKRGGLYNEQFF
NA TRBJ2-7 TRBV15 TRBD2 TGTGCCACCAGCGGATATAGCGGGAAGAGCTCCTACGAGCAGTACTTC CATSGYSGKSSYEQYF
NA TRBJ1-4 TRBV27 NA TGTGCCAGCAGTTTACGAGGAACCCATGCTAATGAAAAACTGTTTTTT CASSLRGTHANEKLFF
few TRBJ1-2 TRBV6-2/TRBV6-3 NA TGTGCCAGCAGTTACCGGAAGGACGGGGCCTACACCTTC CASSYRKDGAYTF
NA TRBJ2-1 TRBV25-1 NA TGTGCCAGCAGTCGGCAGGGGGGGGATTACAATGAGCAGTTCTTC CASSRQGGDYNEQFF
NA TRBJ1-3 TRBV3-1/TRBV3-2 NA TGTGCCAGCAGCCATGCCCTCGGTGGGCAAAAAAGGGGAAACACCATATATTTT CASSHALGGQKRGNTIYF
once TRBJ2-3 TRBV27 TRBD2 TGTGCCAGCAGTTTATTGGCGGGAGGGCGCACAGATACGCAGTATTTT CASSLLAGGRTDTQYF
NA TRBJ2-7 TRBV6-2/TRBV6-3 NA TGTGCCAGCAGTTCTGGACTGCACGATAACTACGAGCAGTACTTC CASSSGLHDNYEQYF
NA TRBJ2-7 TRBV27 TRBD1 TGTGCCAGCAGCACAGGGGGGCGAGCCACCACGATATACGAGCAGTACTTC CASSTGGRATTIYEQYF
NA TRBJ1-2 TRBV28 TRBD1 TGTGCCAGCAGTCTGGACAGGGCGAACTATGGCTACACCTTC CASSLDRANYGYTF
NA TRBJ2-1 TRBV5-1 NA TGCGCCAGCAGCATAGACCGCACAGCGTACAATGAGCAGTTCTTC CASSIDRTAYNEQFF
NA TRBJ2-3 TRBV2 TRBD2 TGTGCCGTCCCCCGGACTAGCGGGAGTTTTCGGAGCACAGATACGCAGTATTTT CAVPRTSGSFRSTDTQYF
once TRBJ2-2 TRBV7-8 TRBD2 TGTGCCAGCAGCTTACAGGGCGGGAGTGGCGGCGGGGAGCTGTTTTTT CASSLQGGSGGGELFF
once TRBJ2-7 TRBV2 NA TGTGCCAGCCAATCAGGGGTTTACGAGCAGTACTTC CASQSGVYEQYF
NA TRBJ2-7 TRBV19 TRBD1 TGTGCCAGTAGCCGCCGAGGGACAGGGGGCTCCTACGAGCAGTACTTC CASSRRGTGGSYEQYF
NA TRBJ1-2 TRBV24-1 NA TGTGCCACCAGTGCCGGGACGCGAGCTAACTATGGCTACACCTTC CATSAGTRANYGYTF
once TRBJ2-1 TRBV2 NA TGTGCCAGCAGTGCCGTCTACAATGAGCAGTTCTTC CASSAVYNEQFF
NA TRBJ2-2 TRBV11-1 TRBD1 TGTGCCAGCAGCTTAGGCCAGGGGGCGTTCGGGGAGCTGTTTTTT CASSLGQGAFGELFF
NA TRBJ2-3 TRBV7-9 TRBD1 TGTGCCAGCAGCGGAGTCGGGACAGGGCGTTTTAGCACAGATACGCAGTATTTT CASSGVGTGRFSTDTQYF
NA TRBJ2-7 TRBV4-3 NA TGCGCCAGCAGCCAAGGTCTCGGGACCGCATACGAGCAGTACTTC CASSQGLGTAYEQYF
NA TRBJ1-2 TRBV28 TRBD1 TGTGCCACCAACGACAGGGGTAGCTACACCTTC CATNDRGSYTF
NA TRBJ2-3 TRBV10-1 NA TGCGCCAGCAGTGAGTCACGGCCTGGAGATACGCAGTATTTT CASSESRPGDTQYF
NA TRBJ1-5 TRBV19 TRBD1 TGTGCCAGTAGTAAAAGGGACAGGGGGCAGAGCAATCAGCCCCAGCATTTT CASSKRDRGQSNQPQHF
NA TRBJ2-7 TRBV7-9 NA TGTGCCAGCAGCTTCGTTTCCAGCTCCTACGAGCAGTACTTC CASSFVSSSYEQYF
NA TRBJ2-7 TRBV6-5 NA TGTGCCAGCACCCAGGGGTACGAGCAGTACTTC CASTQGYEQYF
NA TRBJ2-1 TRBV10-3 TRBD1 TGTGCCATCAGTGAGCCGACCAAAACAGGGGACGAGCAGTTCTTC CAISEPTKTGDEQFF
few TRBJ2-2 TRBV3-1/TRBV3-2 TRBD2 TGTGCCAGCAGCCAAGATCGCGGGGGGCGCGGCGGGGAGCTGTTTTTT CASSQDRGGRGGELFF
few TRBJ2-6 TRBV29-1 NA TGCAGCGCATCCCCAATTACCGGGGCCAACGTCCTGACTTTC CSASPITGANVLTF
NA TRBJ2-1 TRBV19 TRBD2 TGTGCCAGTATGACTAGCGGGAGTTGGGAGCAGTTCTTC CASMTSGSWEQFF
NA TRBJ1-1 TRBV28 TRBD1 TGTGCCAGCAGACTCCGCAGCTACGGGACAGTGAACACTGAAGCTTTCTTT CASRLRSYGTVNTEAFF
NA TRBJ1-5 TRBV4-1 NA TGCGCCAGCAGCCAAGAAGCAGGGCCCCAGCATTTT CASSQEAGPQHF
NA TRBJ2-7 TRBV6-5 TRBD2 TGTGCCAGCAGTTATGAGACTAGCGGGAGAGGTGAGCAGTACTTC CASSYETSGRGEQYF
few TRBJ1-5 TRBV4-3 TRBD1 TGCGCCAGCAGCCAAATAACCGGGACAGGGGGGGACAATCAGCCCCAGCATTTT CASSQITGTGGDNQPQHF
NA TRBJ1-3 TRBV27 NA TGTGCCAGCAGTTTCGGAAACACCATATATTTT CASSFGNTIYF
once TRBJ1-2 TRBV5-1 NA TGCGCCAGCAGCTCAAGACCCTTACAAGGAGCCGTGAGAGATGGCTACACCTTC CASSSRPLQGAVRDGYTF
NA TRBJ1-2 TRBV27 NA TGTGCCAGCAGTTCACAGGGATACTATGGCTACACCTTC CASSSQGYYGYTF
NA TRBJ2-7 TRBV11-3 NA TGTGCCAGCAGCCCAGGGGGGGCCCTGCAGTACTTC CASSPGGALQYF
NA TRBJ1-5 TRBV7-2 NA TGTGCCAGCAGCTTAGGGTTTGGTGGCAATCAGCCCCAGCATTTT CASSLGFGGNQPQHF
NA TRBJ2-3 TRBV9 NA TGTGCCAGCAGCGTAGGATCAGCCCCCACAGATACGCAGTATTTT CASSVGSAPTDTQYF
many TRBJ1-1 TRBV25-1 NA TGTGCCAGCAGTCGAAAGGCATCCACTGAAGCTTTCTTT CASSRKASTEAFF
few TRBJ2-7 TRBV11-2 NA TGTGCCAGCAGCCCACCGCCGTACGAGCAGTACTTC CASSPPPYEQYF
NA TRBJ2-1 TRBV5-7 NA TGTGCCAGCAGCTTGCCCCTGGACCAGGGAGGTGATGAGCAGTTCTTC CASSLPLDQGGDEQFF
NA TRBJ1-1 TRBV6-5 NA TGTGCCAGCAGTCACGGACAGAACACTGAAGCTTTCTTT CASSHGQNTEAFF
NA TRBJ1-5 TRBV28 NA TGTGCCAGCAGTTCCCCCAGGGCGGGCAATCAGCCCCAGCATTTT CASSSPRAGNQPQHF
NA TRBJ2-7 TRBV7-2 NA TGTGCCAGCAGCTTTGATAACGGGCCCTACGAGCAGTACTTC CASSFDNGPYEQYF
NA TRBJ2-7 TRBV28 NA TGTGCCAGCATGGGGTCTATCTACTACGAGCAGTACTTC CASMGSIYYEQYF
few TRBJ1-1 TRBV6-2/TRBV6-3 NA TGTGCCAGCAGTTACTCGCCAGGGTTCACTGAAGCTTTCTTT CASSYSPGFTEAFF
NA TRBJ2-7 TRBV25-1 NA TGTGCCAGCAGTGCCTACTGGGACGGAGGTGGCGAGCAGTACTTC CASSAYWDGGGEQYF
NA TRBJ2-5 TRBV29-1 NA TGCAGCGCTCCTTGGGGGCAAGAGACCCAGTACTTC CSAPWGQETQYF